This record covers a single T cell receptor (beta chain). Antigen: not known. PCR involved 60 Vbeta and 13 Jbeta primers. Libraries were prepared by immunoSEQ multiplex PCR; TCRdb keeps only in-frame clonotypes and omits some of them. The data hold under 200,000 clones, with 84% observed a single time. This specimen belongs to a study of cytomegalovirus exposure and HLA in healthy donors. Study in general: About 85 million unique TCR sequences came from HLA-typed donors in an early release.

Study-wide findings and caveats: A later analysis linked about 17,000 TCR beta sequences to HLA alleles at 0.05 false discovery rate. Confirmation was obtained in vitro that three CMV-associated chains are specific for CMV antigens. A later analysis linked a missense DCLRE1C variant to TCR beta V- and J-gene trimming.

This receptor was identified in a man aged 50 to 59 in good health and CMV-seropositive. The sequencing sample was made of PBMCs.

CDR3 nucleotides: TGCGCCAGCAGCTTTGGGGGTACAGGGTCCCACGAGCAGTACTTC. Amino acid sequence: CASSFGGTGSHEQYF. The chain combines TRBV5-1 with TRBJ2-7; possible D gene TRBD1, 6 bases. V lost 2 bases to trimming and J lost 5 bases, with 17 bases between them. CDR3 length equals 15 residues. Germline V gives CDR1 SGHRS, CDR2 YFSETQ.